This T cell receptor (beta chain) comes out of a study of persistence of HIV-infected CD4 T cells. Cells were stimulated with overlapping HIV-1 Gag 15-mer peptides. Responding CD4+ T cells were sorted by upregulation of both CD40 ligand and CD69. After removal of 2 bases from V and 5 bases from J, the junction contained 10 bases not matched to a gene. The germline V gene encodes CDR1 MNHNY and CDR2 SVGAGI (reference sequence). This CDR3 has 16 residues. Sequencing used immunoSEQ version 4 in survey mode. Each sample used up to 1 ug genomic DNA diluted to 10 ng/uL. Some clones are missing from TCRdb's copy, which holds only in-frame ones; the method was immunoSEQ multiplex PCR. This table has tens of thousands of clones, around 74% appearing once. In regard to this clone: Its antigen is as yet unknown.

The clonotype originates from an adult man with HIV who was CMV-seropositive. Sample: CD4+ T cells sorted from PBMCs after roughly 18-hour stimulation, taken from a patient who received antiretroviral therapy. V is TRBV6-6 and J is TRBJ1-1, with TRBD1 matching 8 bases. CDR3 bases: TGTGCCAGCAGTTACCTCTCGACAGGGGAGGGGACTGAAGCTTTCTTT. Its protein product is CASSYLSTGEGTEAFF.